This record covers a single T cell receptor beta chain. Its antigen remains unidentified. cDNA synthesis used the whole RNA isolate, giving expressed TCRB sequences. Measured with immunoSEQ multiplex PCR; TCRdb has only the in-frame clones, and not every one. Among roughly 340,000 clones listed, roughly 12% were seen once. This entry belongs to a study of beta chain features in type 1 diabetes. As for the study in general: Patients and healthy donors were similar in age, gender and cell yields. Study findings and constraints: The naive, central memory and Treg TCRB repertoires showed an apparent similarity that was greater among patients than among healthy donors. In every one of the four CD4+ subsets, TCRB CDR3s were moderately but significantly shorter in Type 1 diabetes patients. Equally in patients and controls, shorter templates might have been favored by PCR.

Deletions cut 3 bases from V and 12 bases from J, with 9 bases between. Germline CDR1 reads SGHNT; CDR2 reads YENEEA. CDR3 size: 11 residues. The TCR originated in a woman in her late teens or twenties with type 1 diabetes. This sequence joins TRBV11-3 and TRBJ2-1, with a weak D call TRBD2 (7 bases). The sequenced sample consisted of naive CD4+ T cells from blood. The CDR3 loop reads CASSLRGLQFF. CDR3 nucleotides: TGTGCCAGCAGCTTGCGGGGGCTGCAGTTCTTC.